The text below deals with one TCR beta chain. Its antigen is currently unknown. The CDR3 is 12 amino acids. Germline loops: CDR1 SGHDN, CDR2 FVKESK. Trimming stripped 1 base from V and 4 bases from J, with 4 bases between. High-throughput TCR beta sequencing covered peripheral CD8+ and CD4+ T cells. Negative isolation yielded the CD8+ and CD4+ T cells, while FACS enriched the TEMRA cells. An amount of RNA that ranged from roughly 0.45 to 1 ug was reverse transcribed with random hexamers. TCRdb ran MiXCR on the immunoSEQ multiplex PCR reads and lists one entry per CDR3 protein. Among about 140,000 distinct CDR3 sequences listed, around 95% were seen once. The source of the sample is a study of CD8 T cells in Susac syndrome. Whole-study context: Patients with Susac syndrome were, at the time of blood collection, therapy-naive, maintained on corticosteroids, or maintained on intravenous immunoglobulin alone. Study findings and constraints: The CD4+ T cell repertoires of Susac syndrome were found to show no clonal expansion.

The source material was CD4+ T cells from PBMCs. The rearrangement uses TRBV14 and TRBJ1-2; D gene uncertain. This sequence was found in a human donor with Susac syndrome. The CDR3 coding sequence is TGTGCCAGCAGCCAAGCTCTCTATGGCTACACCTTC. Encoded protein: CASSQALYGYTF.